The 6 T cell receptor beta chains in this list originate from one sample, sequenced in a study of T cell changes during pregnancy in multiple sclerosis (dated by TCRdb to the late 2010s). The library was generated by the immunoSEQ multiplex PCR assay. In its TCRdb copy, this immuneACCESS table keeps in-frame sequences only and misses some clones. Where compared with another copy, unresolved V genes explain less than half of these, and the others have no known cause. Present in this sample are about 20,000 clones, about 88% of which were seen just once. Around 19% of the sample is taken by the ten largest. The source was CD8+ T cells from peripheral blood mononuclear cells, collected after pregnancy. Every receptor here comes from a female donor in good health, enrolled as a control in a pregnancy study.

Only one count was recorded for this clone. The chain recombines TRBV27 with TRBJ2-3; TRBD2 is a possible D gene (6 bases). This CDR3 contains 17 residues. CDR1 and CDR2 from the germline V gene are MNHEY and SMNVEV (reference sequence). Trimming removed 2 bases from V and 14 bases from J, with 29 bases in between. This chain's CDR3 is CASSLTRASVNEGIRYF. The DNA of the CDR3 is TGTGCCAGCAGTTTAACAAGGGCTAGCGTCAACGAAGGAATTAGGTATTTT.

This clone was recorded only once. The V gene is TRBV6-1, the J gene TRBJ1-2; 7 nucleotides match TRBD1. This CDR3 region has 13 residues. V shed 7 bases and J 8 bases; nucleotides not matched to a gene: 10. CDR1 is MNHNS, CDR2 SASEGT, per germline. CDR3 loop: CASTRGGQGGYTF. CDR3 in DNA: TGTGCCAGCACCAGAGGGGGCCAGGGCGGCTACACCTTC.

The V call is TRBV29-1, the J call TRBJ1-1; perhaps TRBD1 as D (6 bases). This CDR3 spans 13 amino acids. CDR1 is SQVTM and CDR2 is ANQGSEA in the germline V gene. Trimming removed 6 bases from V and 1 base from J, with 12 bases in between. The CDR3 region is CSVPGASNTEAFF. The CDR3 region has the DNA TGCAGCGTCCCAGGGGCCTCGAACACTGAAGCTTTCTTT.

This clone was observed a few times. The CDR3 loop is CASTGDTSSTDTQYF. The CDR3 DNA reads TGTGCCAGTACCGGGGACACCTCTAGCACAGATACGCAGTATTTT. This chain connects TRBV19 to TRBJ2-3, with a weak D call TRBD1 (6 bases). The CDR3 sequence is 15 residues long. Between the trimmed V and J ends, which lost 7 bases and 0 bases, there was a span of 14 bases. The germline CDR1 and CDR2 sequences are LNHDA and SQIVND (reference sequence).

The count of this clone is one. This chain connects TRBV7-9 to TRBJ1-1; 9 nucleotides match TRBD1. Trimming took 4 bases from V and 4 from J; bases not matched to a gene: 7. Germline loops: CDR1 SEHNR, CDR2 FQNEAQ (reference sequence). This CDR3 is built from 15 residues. CDR3 amino acids: CASSSTGGAGTEAFF. The CDR3 DNA is TGTGCCAGCAGCTCCACAGGGGGCGCGGGCACTGAAGCTTTCTTT.

The chain recombines TRBV4-1 with TRBJ1-2, with D perhaps matching TRBD1 (6 bases). Trimming cost V 3 bases and J 8 bases, with 16 bases left between them. The germline gives CDR1 MGHRA, CDR2 YSYEKL. The CDR3 has 14 residues. This CDR3 is CASSHIQGRNGYTF. The CDR3 bases are TGCGCCAGCAGCCACATACAGGGTCGAAACGGCTACACCTTC.